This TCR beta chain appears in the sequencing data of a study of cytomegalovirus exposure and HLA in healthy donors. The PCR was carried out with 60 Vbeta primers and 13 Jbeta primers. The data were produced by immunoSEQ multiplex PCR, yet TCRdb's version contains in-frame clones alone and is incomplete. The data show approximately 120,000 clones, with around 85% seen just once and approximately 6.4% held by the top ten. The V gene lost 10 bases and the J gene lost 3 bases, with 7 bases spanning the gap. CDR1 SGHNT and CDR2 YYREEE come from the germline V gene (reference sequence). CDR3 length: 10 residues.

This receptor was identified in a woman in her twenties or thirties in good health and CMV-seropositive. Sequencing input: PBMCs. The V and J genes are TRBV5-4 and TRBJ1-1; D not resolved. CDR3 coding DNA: TGTGCCGGCCAATACACTGAAGCTTTCTTT. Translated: CAGQYTEAFF.